This T cell receptor beta chain was identified during a study of cytomegalovirus exposure and HLA in healthy donors. Comments on this clone: The target antigen is unknown.

The CDR3 is 15 residues long. In germline, CDR1 is SGHNT, CDR2 YYREEE (reference sequence). Trimming removed 8 bases from V and 8 bases from J; junction bases left unmatched: 12. PCR primers comprised 60 Vbeta and 13 Jbeta primers. Clones were sequenced by immunoSEQ multiplex PCR, and TCRdb holds only the in-frame ones, with some missing. The sample shows about 200,000 clones, about 89% of them seen only once. Study-wide results and caveats: Presence/absence analyses took donor sequencing depth as roughly uniform.

V is TRBV5-4 and J is TRBJ2-1; 11 nucleotides align to TRBD2. Sequencing input: PBMCs. The clonotype was recovered from a man aged 30-40 years in good health and CMV-seronegative. The CDR3 nucleotides are TGTGCCAGTAAGAAATATAGCGGGGGGGCCGATGAGCAGTTCTTC. Amino acids: CASKKYSGGADEQFF.